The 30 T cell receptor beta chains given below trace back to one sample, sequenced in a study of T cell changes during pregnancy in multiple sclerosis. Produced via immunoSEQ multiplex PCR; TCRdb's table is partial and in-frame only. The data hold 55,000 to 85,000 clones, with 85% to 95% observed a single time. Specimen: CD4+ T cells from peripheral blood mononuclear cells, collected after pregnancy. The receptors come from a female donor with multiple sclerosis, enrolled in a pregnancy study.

As DNA, the CDR3 is TGTGCCAGCAGCTTGGGACTAGCGGGGACGGCGCAGTTCTTC. Protein: CASSLGLAGTAQFF. V is TRBV7-7 and J is TRBJ2-1; 13 positions match TRBD2. The germline gives CDR1 SSHAT, CDR2 FNYEAQ (reference sequence). J gave up 12 bases and V 3 bases, and 5 bases lay outside the gene matches. CDR3 length: 14 amino acids. Supplemented by reference TRBV7-7 and TRBJ2-1, the full variable domain reads GAGVSQSPRYKVTKRGQDVTLRCDPISSHATLYWYQQALGQGPEFLTYFNYEAQPDKSGLPSDRFSAERPEGSISTLTIQRTEQRDSAMYRCASSLGLAGTAQFFGPGTRLTVL.

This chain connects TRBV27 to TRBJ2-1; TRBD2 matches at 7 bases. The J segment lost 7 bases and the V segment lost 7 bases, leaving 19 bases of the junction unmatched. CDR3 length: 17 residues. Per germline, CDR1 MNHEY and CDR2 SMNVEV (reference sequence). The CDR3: CASNSRSRRAGGNEQFF. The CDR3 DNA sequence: TGTGCCAGCAATTCTAGGTCCCGGAGGGCCGGGGGGAATGAGCAGTTCTTC.

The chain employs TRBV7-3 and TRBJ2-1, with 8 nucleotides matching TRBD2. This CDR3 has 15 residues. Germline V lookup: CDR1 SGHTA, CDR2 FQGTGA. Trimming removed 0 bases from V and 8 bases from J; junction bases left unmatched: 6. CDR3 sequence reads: CASSLTSGGGHEQFF. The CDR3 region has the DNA TGTGCCAGCAGCTTAACGAGCGGGGGTGGGCATGAGCAGTTCTTC.

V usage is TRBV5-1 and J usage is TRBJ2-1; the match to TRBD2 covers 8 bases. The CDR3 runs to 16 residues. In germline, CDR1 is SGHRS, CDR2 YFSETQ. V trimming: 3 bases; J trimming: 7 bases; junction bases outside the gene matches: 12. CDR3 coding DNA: TGCGCCAGCAGCTCCCTAACTTCCGGGACTAGGAATGAGCAGTTCTTC. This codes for CASSSLTSGTRNEQFF.

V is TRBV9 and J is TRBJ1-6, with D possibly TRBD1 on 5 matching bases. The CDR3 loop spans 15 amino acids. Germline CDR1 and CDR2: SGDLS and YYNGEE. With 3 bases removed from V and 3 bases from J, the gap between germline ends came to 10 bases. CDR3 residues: CASSADGHYNSPLHF. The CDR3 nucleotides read TGTGCCAGCAGCGCCGACGGACACTATAATTCACCCCTCCACTTT.

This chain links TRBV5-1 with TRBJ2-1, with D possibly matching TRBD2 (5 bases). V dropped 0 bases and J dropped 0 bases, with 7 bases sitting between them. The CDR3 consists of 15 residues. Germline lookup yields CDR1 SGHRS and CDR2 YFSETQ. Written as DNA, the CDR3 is TGCGCCAGCAGCTTGGCGGGGAACTCCTACAATGAGCAGTTCTTC. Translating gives CASSLAGNSYNEQFF.

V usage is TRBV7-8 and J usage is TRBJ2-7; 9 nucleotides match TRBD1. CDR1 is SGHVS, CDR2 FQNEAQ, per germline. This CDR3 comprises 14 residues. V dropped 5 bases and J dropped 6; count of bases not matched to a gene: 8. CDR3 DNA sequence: TGTGCCAGCAGCGACGGGACAGGGATAATCGAGCAGTACTTC. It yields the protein CASSDGTGIIEQYF.

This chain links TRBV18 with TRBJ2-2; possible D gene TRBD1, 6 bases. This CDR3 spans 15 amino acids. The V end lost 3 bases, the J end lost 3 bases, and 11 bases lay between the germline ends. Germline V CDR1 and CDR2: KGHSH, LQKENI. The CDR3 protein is CASSPGPGDTGELFF. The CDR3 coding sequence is TGTGCCAGCTCACCCGGGCCAGGGGACACCGGGGAGCTGTTTTTT.

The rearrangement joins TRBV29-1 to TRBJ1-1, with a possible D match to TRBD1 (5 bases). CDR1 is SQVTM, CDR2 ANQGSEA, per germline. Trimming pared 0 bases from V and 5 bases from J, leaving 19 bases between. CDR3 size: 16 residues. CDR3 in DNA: TGCAGCGTTGAAGACCCTTTGGGGAGGGGAGGGACTGAAGCTTTCTTT. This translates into CSVEDPLGRGGTEAFF.

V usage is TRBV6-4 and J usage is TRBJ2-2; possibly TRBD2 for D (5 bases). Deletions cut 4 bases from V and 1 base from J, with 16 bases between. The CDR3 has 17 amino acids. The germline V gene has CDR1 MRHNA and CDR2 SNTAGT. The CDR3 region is CASSGDYSHMNTGELFF. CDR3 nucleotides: TGTGCCAGCAGTGGAGACTACTCCCATATGAACACCGGGGAGCTGTTTTTT.

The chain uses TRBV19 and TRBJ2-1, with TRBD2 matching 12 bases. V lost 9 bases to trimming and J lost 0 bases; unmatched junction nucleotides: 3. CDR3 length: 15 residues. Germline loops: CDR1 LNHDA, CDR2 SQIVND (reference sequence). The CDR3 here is CASQTSGSSYNEQFF. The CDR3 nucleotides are TGTGCCAGCCAGACTAGCGGGAGCTCCTACAATGAGCAGTTCTTC.

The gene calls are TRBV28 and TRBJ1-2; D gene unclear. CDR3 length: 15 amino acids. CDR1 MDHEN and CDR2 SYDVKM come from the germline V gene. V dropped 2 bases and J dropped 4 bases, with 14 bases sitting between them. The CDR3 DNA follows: TGTGCCAGCAGTTTAGCAGCGCCCTCCGGCTATGGCTACACCTTC. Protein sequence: CASSLAAPSGYGYTF.

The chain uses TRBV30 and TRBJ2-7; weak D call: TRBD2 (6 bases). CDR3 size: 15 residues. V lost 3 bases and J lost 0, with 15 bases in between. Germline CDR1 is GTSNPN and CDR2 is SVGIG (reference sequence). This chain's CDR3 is CAWRQPGLSSYEQYF. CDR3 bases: TGTGCCTGGAGGCAACCGGGACTGAGCTCCTACGAGCAGTACTTC. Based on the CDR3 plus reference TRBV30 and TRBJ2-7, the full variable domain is SQTIHQWPATLVQPVGSPLSLECTVEGTSNPNLYWYRQAAGRGLQLLFYSVGIGQISSEVPQNLSASRPQDRQFILSSKKLLLSDSGFYLCAWRQPGLSSYEQYFGPGTRLTVT.

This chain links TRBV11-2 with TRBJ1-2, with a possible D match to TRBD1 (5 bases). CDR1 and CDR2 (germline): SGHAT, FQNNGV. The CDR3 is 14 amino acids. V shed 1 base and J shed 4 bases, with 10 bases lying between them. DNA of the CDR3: TGTGCCAGCAGCTTAGGCAGGGCCGTCTATGGCTACACCTTC. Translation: CASSLGRAVYGYTF. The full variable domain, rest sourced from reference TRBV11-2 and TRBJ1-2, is EAGVAQSPRYKIIEKRQSVAFWCNPISGHATLYWYQQILGQGPKLLIQFQNNGVVDDSQLPKDRFSAERLKGVDSTLKIQPAKLEDSAVYLCASSLGRAVYGYTFGSGTRLTVV.

CDR3 bases: TGTGCCAGCACCGAACCCCGAAGGGGCATATATTTT. Protein sequence: CASTEPRRGIYF. The V call is TRBV6-1, the J call TRBJ1-3, with D possibly TRBD1 on 5 matching bases. Germline V gene lookup returns CDR1 MNHNS and CDR2 SASEGT. This CDR3 spans 12 amino acids. V was trimmed by 7 bases and J by 12 bases, leaving 16 bases between them.

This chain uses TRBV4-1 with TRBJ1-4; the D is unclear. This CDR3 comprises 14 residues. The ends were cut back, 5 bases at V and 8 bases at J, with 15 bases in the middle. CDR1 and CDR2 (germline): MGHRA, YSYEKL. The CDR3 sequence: CASSYATLGEKLFF. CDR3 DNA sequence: TGCGCCAGCAGCTATGCGACCCTCGGGGAAAAACTGTTTTTT.

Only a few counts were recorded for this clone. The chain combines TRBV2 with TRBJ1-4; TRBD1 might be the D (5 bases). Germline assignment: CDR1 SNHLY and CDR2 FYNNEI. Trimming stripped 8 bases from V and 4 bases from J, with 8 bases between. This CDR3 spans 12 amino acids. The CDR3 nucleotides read TGTGCCAGCGGGGGGGATAATGAAAAACTGTTTTTT. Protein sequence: CASGGDNEKLFF.

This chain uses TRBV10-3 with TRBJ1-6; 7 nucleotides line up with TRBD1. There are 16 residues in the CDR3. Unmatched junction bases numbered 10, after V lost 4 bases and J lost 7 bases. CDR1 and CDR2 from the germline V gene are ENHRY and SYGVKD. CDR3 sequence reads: CAISATIGQENSPLHF. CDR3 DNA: TGTGCCATCAGTGCTACTATCGGACAGGAGAATTCACCCCTCCACTTT.

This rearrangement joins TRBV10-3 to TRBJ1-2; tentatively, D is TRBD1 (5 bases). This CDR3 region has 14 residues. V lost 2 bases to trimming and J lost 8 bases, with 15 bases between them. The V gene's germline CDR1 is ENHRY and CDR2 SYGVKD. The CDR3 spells CAISEEEGAGGYTF. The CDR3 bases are TGTGCCATCAGTGAGGAGGAAGGGGCAGGAGGCTACACCTTC.

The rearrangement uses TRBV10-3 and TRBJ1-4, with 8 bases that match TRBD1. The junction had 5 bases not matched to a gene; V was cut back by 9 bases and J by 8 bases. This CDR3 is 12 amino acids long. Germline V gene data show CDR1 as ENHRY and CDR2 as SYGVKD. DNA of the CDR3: TGTGCCATTGGACAGGGCCCCGAAAAACTGTTTTTT. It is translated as CAIGQGPEKLFF.

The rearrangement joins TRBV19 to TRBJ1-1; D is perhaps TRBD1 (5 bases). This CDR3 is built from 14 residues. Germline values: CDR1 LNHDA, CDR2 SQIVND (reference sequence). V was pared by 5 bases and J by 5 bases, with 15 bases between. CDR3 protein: CASSLGPGRTEAFF. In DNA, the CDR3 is TGTGCCAGTAGTCTGGGGCCCGGGAGAACTGAAGCTTTCTTT.

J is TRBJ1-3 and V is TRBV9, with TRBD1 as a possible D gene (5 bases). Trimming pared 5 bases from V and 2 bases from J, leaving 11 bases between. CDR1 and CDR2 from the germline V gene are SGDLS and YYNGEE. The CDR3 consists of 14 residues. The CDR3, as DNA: TGTGCCAGCAGTTACTCGGGGGCTGGAAACACCATATATTTT. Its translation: CASSYSGAGNTIYF.

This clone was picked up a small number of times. In nucleotides, the CDR3 is TGTGCCTGGAAGGAACAGATGAACACTGAAGCTTTCTTT. Translating gives CAWKEQMNTEAFF. The V call is TRBV30, the J call TRBJ1-1; no definite D call. The CDR3 consists of 13 residues. V lost 4 bases and J 0 bases, leaving 9 bases between the germline ends. Germline CDR1 GTSNPN, CDR2 SVGIG (reference sequence).

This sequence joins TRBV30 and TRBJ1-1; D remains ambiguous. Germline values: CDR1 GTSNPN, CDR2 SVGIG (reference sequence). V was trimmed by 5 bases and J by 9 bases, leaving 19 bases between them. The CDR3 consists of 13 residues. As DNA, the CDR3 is TGTGCCTGGGGGCCGCCTTACTCCAGCAAAGCTTTCTTT. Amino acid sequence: CAWGPPYSSKAFF.

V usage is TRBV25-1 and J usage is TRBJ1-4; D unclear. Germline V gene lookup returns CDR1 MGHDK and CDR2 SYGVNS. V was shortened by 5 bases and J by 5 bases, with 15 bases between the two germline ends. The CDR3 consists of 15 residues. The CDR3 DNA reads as TGTGCCAGCAGTCTAACCGGGCGAGGGAATGAAAAACTGTTTTTT. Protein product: CASSLTGRGNEKLFF.

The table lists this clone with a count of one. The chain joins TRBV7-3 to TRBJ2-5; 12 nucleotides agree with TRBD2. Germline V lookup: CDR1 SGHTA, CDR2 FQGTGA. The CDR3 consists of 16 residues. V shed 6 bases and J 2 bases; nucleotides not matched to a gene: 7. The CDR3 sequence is CASSLTSGGAQETQYF. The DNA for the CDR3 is TGTGCCAGCAGTCTGACTAGCGGGGGAGCACAAGAGACCCAGTACTTC.

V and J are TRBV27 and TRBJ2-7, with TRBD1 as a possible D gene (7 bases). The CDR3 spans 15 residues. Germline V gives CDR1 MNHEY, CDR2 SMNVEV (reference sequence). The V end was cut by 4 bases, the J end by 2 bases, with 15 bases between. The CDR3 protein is CASSYRGDSTYEQYF. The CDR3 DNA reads TGTGCCAGCAGTTACCGCGGGGACAGTACCTACGAGCAGTACTTC.

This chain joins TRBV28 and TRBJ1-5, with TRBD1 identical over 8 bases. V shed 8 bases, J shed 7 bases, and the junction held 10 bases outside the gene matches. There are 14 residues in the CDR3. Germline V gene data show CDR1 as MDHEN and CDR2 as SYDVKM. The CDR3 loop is CASYDQGAGQPQHF. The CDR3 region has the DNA TGTGCCAGCTACGATCAGGGGGCAGGACAGCCCCAGCATTTT.

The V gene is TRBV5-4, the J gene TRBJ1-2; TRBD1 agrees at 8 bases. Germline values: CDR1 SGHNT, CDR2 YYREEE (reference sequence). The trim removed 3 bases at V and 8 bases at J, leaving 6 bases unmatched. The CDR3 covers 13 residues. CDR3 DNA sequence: TGTGCCAGCAGCTGGGCAGGGGGCGAAGGCTACACCTTC. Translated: CASSWAGGEGYTF. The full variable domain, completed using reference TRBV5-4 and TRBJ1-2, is ETGVTQSPTHLIKTRGQQVTLRCSSQSGHNTVSWYQQALGQGPQFIFQYYREEENGRGNFPPRFSGLQFPNYSSELNVNALELDDSALYLCASSWAGGEGYTFGSGTRLTVV.

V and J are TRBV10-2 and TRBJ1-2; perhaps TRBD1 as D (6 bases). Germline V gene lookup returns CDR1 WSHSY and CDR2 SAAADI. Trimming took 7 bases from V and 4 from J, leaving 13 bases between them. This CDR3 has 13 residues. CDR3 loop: CASNQGRAYGYTF. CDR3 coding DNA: TGCGCCAGCAATCAGGGGCGTGCCTATGGCTACACCTTC.